This T cell receptor beta chain was profiled in a study of T cell repertoires in cytomegalovirus infection. The table lists this clonotype with a count of one. As yet, its antigen is unknown. Via MiXCR, TCRdb re-called the reads, giving one row per CDR3 protein. The sample consists of about 770,000 distinct CDR3 sequences, under 35% of them appearing once. This CDR3 is built from 13 residues. Trimming cost V 6 bases and J 2 bases, with 10 bases left between them. Germline CDR1 and CDR2: MNHEY and SVGEGT. The chain employs TRBV6-2 or TRBV6-3 and TRBJ2-5, with a tentative D call TRBD2 (5 bases). This TCR derives from a human donor in good health (CMV status not recorded). Some clones in this sample may be carry-over from other donors' samples. Sequenced material: cultured CD8+ T cells from PBMCs, taken from culture after CMV antigen stimulation. The DNA for the CDR3 is TGTGCCAGCAGACTAGACTTTCAAGAGACCCAGTACTTC. The encoded protein is CASRLDFQETQYF.